The next 27 T cell receptor beta chains were all read from a single sample in a study of cytomegalovirus exposure and HLA in healthy donors. The PCR employed 60 Vbeta primers together with 13 Jbeta primers. Clones were sequenced by immunoSEQ multiplex PCR, and TCRdb holds only the in-frame ones, with some missing. Reported are under 200,000 clones; the ten largest clones contain 2.1%. Input material: PBMCs. The receptors originated from a man younger than 40 in good health and CMV-seronegative.

The genes are TRBV18 and TRBJ2-2; perhaps TRBD1 as D (6 bases). Looked up from germline, CDR1 is KGHSH and CDR2 is LQKENI. The CDR3 runs to 15 residues. Between the trimmed V and J ends, which lost 4 bases and 3 bases, there was a span of 12 bases. In nucleotides, the CDR3 is TGTGCCAGCTCACGGGGGACAAGAGACACCGGGGAGCTGTTTTTT. This codes for CASSRGTRDTGELFF.

The V and J genes are TRBV28 and TRBJ1-2; 10 nucleotides line up with TRBD1. Germline lookup yields CDR1 MDHEN and CDR2 SYDVKM. CDR3 length: 17 residues. V dropped 5 bases and J dropped 0; count of bases not matched to a gene: 9. CDR3 coding DNA: TGTGCCAGCAGTCCCGCGGGACAGGGGCCTCCTAACTATGGCTACACCTTC. The encoded protein is CASSPAGQGPPNYGYTF.

The V and J genes are TRBV27 and TRBJ1-2; 10 bases fit TRBD1. V was pared by 5 bases and J by 6 bases, with 12 bases of the junction left unmatched. This CDR3 has 16 amino acids. Germline CDR1 MNHEY, CDR2 SMNVEV (reference sequence). CDR3 protein: CASSRKVPGQGNGYTF. The CDR3 DNA follows: TGTGCCAGCAGTCGGAAAGTGCCGGGACAGGGGAATGGCTACACCTTC.

The chain links TRBV11-2 to TRBJ2-1, with 11 positions matching TRBD2. The CDR3 is 16 amino acids. Germline V gives CDR1 SGHAT, CDR2 FQNNGV. V lost 2 bases and J lost 5; bases outside the gene matches: 5. The CDR3 is CASSLLVTSGNNEQFF. The CDR3 DNA follows: TGTGCCAGCAGCTTATTAGTGACTAGCGGGAACAATGAGCAGTTCTTC.

This chain links TRBV28 with TRBJ1-1; no clear D. Trimming stripped 7 bases from V and 6 bases from J, with 24 bases between. The CDR3 extends over 16 amino acids. Per germline, CDR1 MDHEN and CDR2 SYDVKM. CDR3 protein: CASTAGKSLLTAEAFF. CDR3 nucleotides: TGTGCCAGCACGGCGGGGAAGTCCCTTTTAACCGCTGAAGCTTTCTTT.

The chain links TRBV5-1 to TRBJ1-1, with unresolved D. V was shortened by 3 bases and J by 4 bases, with 13 bases between the two germline ends. The V gene's germline CDR1 is SGHRS and CDR2 YFSETQ. The CDR3 length is 14 residues. The CDR3: CASSSSPGSTEAFF. The CDR3 DNA reads as TGCGCCAGCAGCTCCTCGCCCGGGAGCACTGAAGCTTTCTTT.

The rearrangement links TRBV5-6 to TRBJ2-7, with 8 positions matching TRBD1. Germline CDR1 is SGHDT and CDR2 is YYEEEE. CDR3 length equals 16 residues. The V gene end was trimmed by 5 bases and the J gene end by 6 bases; junction bases not matched to a gene: 16. The CDR3 bases are TGTGCCAGCAGACGATGGTGGCAGGGGGCTTCGTCCGAGCAGTACTTC. This gives the protein CASRRWWQGASSEQYF. The variable domain in full, completed from reference TRBV5-6 and TRBJ2-7, reads DAGVTQSPTHLIKTRGQQVTLRCSPKSGHDTVSWYQQALGQGPQFIFQYYEEEERQRGNFPDRFSGHQFPNYSSELNVNALLLGDSALYLCASRRWWQGASSEQYFGPGTRLTVT.

The V call is TRBV27, the J call TRBJ2-7; the D gene is possibly TRBD1 (5 bases). The CDR3 runs to 12 residues. V was shortened by 2 bases and J by 3 bases, with 5 bases between the two germline ends. The germline CDR1 and CDR2 sequences are MNHEY and SMNVEV (reference sequence). The CDR3 sequence is CASSLRGYEQYF. The CDR3, as DNA: TGTGCCAGCAGTTTAAGGGGCTACGAGCAGTACTTC.

V is TRBV28 and J is TRBJ2-1; 8 nucleotides align to TRBD2. The CDR3 spans 13 residues. The germline CDR1 and CDR2 sequences are MDHEN and SYDVKM. V was pared by 10 bases and J by 6 bases, with 8 bases of the junction left unmatched. CDR3 protein: CATASGQGNEQFF. Written as DNA, the CDR3 is TGTGCCACCGCTAGCGGGCAGGGCAATGAGCAGTTCTTC.

The V gene is TRBV19, the J gene TRBJ1-3; 10 bases line up with TRBD1. The CDR3 extends over 16 amino acids. Germline V gene data show CDR1 as LNHDA and CDR2 as SQIVND (reference sequence). The V segment lost 5 bases and the J segment 4 bases; nucleotides outside the gene matches: 8. The CDR3 sequence: CASSLRDRGSGNTIYF. The CDR3 DNA reads as TGTGCCAGTAGTCTACGGGACAGGGGTTCGGGAAACACCATATATTTT.

The rearrangement joins TRBV5-1 to TRBJ2-1, with 13 bases lining up with TRBD2. The CDR3 length is 18 residues. The V gene's germline CDR1 is SGHRS and CDR2 YFSETQ. V lost 0 bases to trimming and J lost 1 base; unmatched junction nucleotides: 4. CDR3 coding DNA: TGCGCCAGCAGCTTGGGGACTAGCGGGAGCTGGTCCTACAATGAGCAGTTCTTC. Translating it yields CASSLGTSGSWSYNEQFF.

The chain couples TRBV4-1 to TRBJ2-7; 15 bases line up with TRBD2. The CDR3 has 18 amino acids. Trimming at V came to 1 base and at J to 4 bases, leaving 8 bases not matched to a gene. Germline CDR1 reads MGHRA; CDR2 reads YSYEKL. CDR3 amino acids: CASSQVHGTSGRRYEQYF. DNA of the CDR3: TGCGCCAGCAGCCAAGTCCACGGGACTAGCGGGAGGAGATACGAGCAGTACTTC.

The V and J genes are TRBV4-1 and TRBJ2-7, with 9 nucleotides matching TRBD2. This CDR3 is built from 15 residues. V lost 1 base and J lost 6; bases outside the gene matches: 7. CDR1 is MGHRA and CDR2 is YSYEKL in the germline V gene. The CDR3 here is CASSQAAGGPSEQYF. CDR3 bases: TGCGCCAGCAGCCAAGCGGCGGGAGGGCCCAGCGAGCAGTACTTC.

V is TRBV6-5 and J is TRBJ2-5, with unresolved D. The J call may be incorrect, as the DNA end agrees better with TRBJ2-7. Per the germline V gene, CDR1 is MNHEY and CDR2 is SVGAGI. The CDR3 length is 15 residues. CDR3 amino acids: CASSYFDTNSYEQYF. DNA for the CDR3: TGTGCCAGCAGTTACTTCGACACGAACTCCTACGAGCAGTACTTC.

The chain carries TRBV5-1 and TRBJ2-5; 8 positions agree with TRBD1. The DNA end lines up better with TRBJ2-7; the J call may be wrong. The length of the CDR3 is 16 residues. Looked up from germline, CDR1 is SGHRS and CDR2 is YFSETQ. DNA of the CDR3: TGCGCCAGCAGCTTGGCCGGGACAGGCACCGTCTACGAGCAGTACTTC. Translation: CASSLAGTGTVYEQYF.

The J gene is TRBJ2-7, the V gene TRBV5-3; 10 bases agree with TRBD2. TRBV5-3 is an ORF, and what it does is uncertain. V shed 5 bases, J shed 7 bases, and the junction held 12 bases outside the gene matches. The CDR3 is 15 residues long. The CDR3 DNA sequence: TGTGCCAGAAGAGGCTCGGCTAGCGGGAGTCAGGAGCAGTACTTC. Protein product: CARRGSASGSQEQYF.

The J gene is TRBJ1-2, the V gene TRBV4-2; 9 bases align to TRBD1. From germline, CDR1 is LGHNA and CDR2 YNFKEQ. V gave up 0 bases and J gave up 5 bases; unmatched junction bases: 4. The CDR3 sequence is 15 residues long. The DNA for the CDR3 is TGTGCCAGCAGCCAAGAACAGGGGGCGAGGTATGGCTACACCTTC. This codes for CASSQEQGARYGYTF.

The chain couples TRBV7-2 to TRBJ1-2; TRBD1 might be the D (6 bases). V was shortened by 1 base and J by 2 bases, with 8 bases between the two germline ends. The CDR3 extends over 14 amino acids. Germline-derived CDR1 and CDR2 are SGHTA and FQGNSA. CDR3 DNA sequence: TGTGCCAGCAGCTTAGAAGGGGGAAACTATGGCTACACCTTC. Its protein product is CASSLEGGNYGYTF.

This sequence joins TRBV18 and TRBJ1-1; D is undetermined. Germline values: CDR1 KGHSH, CDR2 LQKENI. V was shortened by 3 bases and J by 1 base, with 15 bases between the two germline ends. The CDR3 is made up of 16 amino acids. The CDR3 loop is CASSPFLLFGNTEAFF. CDR3 coding DNA: TGTGCCAGCTCACCGTTTCTACTGTTCGGGAACACTGAAGCTTTCTTT.

V and J are TRBV5-1 and TRBJ1-1; 8 nucleotides line up with TRBD1. Germline V gives CDR1 SGHRS, CDR2 YFSETQ. The CDR3 is 14 residues long. Trimming took 0 bases from V and 4 from J; bases not matched to a gene: 2. In DNA, the CDR3 is TGCGCCAGCAGCTTGGCTGACAGGGGCACTGAAGCTTTCTTT. The encoded protein is CASSLADRGTEAFF.

V gene TRBV28 combines with J gene TRBJ2-5; 9 bases fit TRBD1. The J call may be incorrect, as the DNA end agrees better with TRBJ2-7. CDR1 MDHEN and CDR2 SYDVKM come from the germline V gene. This CDR3 spans 15 amino acids. CDR3 loop: CASSPGGTGLYEQYF. As DNA, the CDR3 is TGTGCCAGCAGTCCTGGCGGGACAGGGCTCTACGAGCAGTACTTC.

The chain joins TRBV7-9 to TRBJ2-5; possible D gene TRBD2, 5 bases. The germline V and J ends were trimmed by 0 bases and 1 base, with 6 bases remaining between them. Germline V gives CDR1 SEHNR, CDR2 FQNEAQ (reference sequence). The CDR3 extends over 14 amino acids. DNA of the CDR3: TGTGCCAGCAGCTTAGCGAGCGGCCAAGAGACCCAGTACTTC. Translation gives CASSLASGQETQYF.

V gene TRBV19 combines with J gene TRBJ2-7; D call uncertain. V lost 6 bases and J lost 1, with 10 bases in between. The V gene's germline CDR1 is LNHDA and CDR2 SQIVND (reference sequence). The CDR3 spans 13 residues. The CDR3 nucleotides read TGTGCCAGTAGCACTCAAGAGTCCTACGAGCAGTACTTC. As protein: CASSTQESYEQYF. Using reference TRBV19 and TRBJ2-7 for the parts outside the CDR3, the full variable domain is DGGITQSPKYLFRKEGQNVTLSCEQNLNHDAMYWYRQDPGQGLRLIYYSQIVNDFQKGDIAEGYSVSREKKESFPLTVTSAQKNPTAFYLCASSTQESYEQYFGPGTRLTVT.

About this clone itself: Germline and junction disagree at one end, which may indicate a read error. The chain links TRBV2 to TRBJ2-5, with D maybe TRBD2 (5 bases). Germline CDR1 reads SNHLY; CDR2 reads FYNNEI. The CDR3 spans 11 residues. CDR3 sequence reads: CASREGRTQYF. As DNA, the CDR3 is TGTGCCAGCAGGGAAGGGAGGACCCAGTACTTC.

This chain uses TRBV5-4 with TRBJ1-1, with no clear D. The germline CDR1 and CDR2 sequences are SGHNT and YYREEE (reference sequence). CDR3 length: 15 residues. With 1 base removed from V and 1 base from J, the gap between germline ends came to 11 bases. CDR3 region: CASSLSAGENTEAFF. In nucleotides, the CDR3 is TGTGCCAGCAGCTTGTCGGCAGGTGAGAACACTGAAGCTTTCTTT.

The chain has TRBV18 and TRBJ1-2; 10 nucleotides match TRBD1. The V and J ends lost 3 bases and 4 bases, in that order; junction bases with no gene match: 8. Looked up from germline, CDR1 is KGHSH and CDR2 is LQKENI. CDR3 size: 16 residues. The CDR3 here is CASSPGQGKGGYGYTF. The CDR3 DNA follows: TGTGCCAGCTCACCGGGACAGGGGAAGGGAGGCTATGGCTACACCTTC.

The V call is TRBV27, the J call TRBJ2-7; no definite D call. With 4 bases removed from V and 0 bases from J, the gap between germline ends came to 7 bases. Germline CDR1 MNHEY, CDR2 SMNVEV (reference sequence). This CDR3 has 13 amino acids. The CDR3 DNA follows: TGTGCCAGCAGTTATACTAACTCCTACGAGCAGTACTTC. This encodes CASSYTNSYEQYF.